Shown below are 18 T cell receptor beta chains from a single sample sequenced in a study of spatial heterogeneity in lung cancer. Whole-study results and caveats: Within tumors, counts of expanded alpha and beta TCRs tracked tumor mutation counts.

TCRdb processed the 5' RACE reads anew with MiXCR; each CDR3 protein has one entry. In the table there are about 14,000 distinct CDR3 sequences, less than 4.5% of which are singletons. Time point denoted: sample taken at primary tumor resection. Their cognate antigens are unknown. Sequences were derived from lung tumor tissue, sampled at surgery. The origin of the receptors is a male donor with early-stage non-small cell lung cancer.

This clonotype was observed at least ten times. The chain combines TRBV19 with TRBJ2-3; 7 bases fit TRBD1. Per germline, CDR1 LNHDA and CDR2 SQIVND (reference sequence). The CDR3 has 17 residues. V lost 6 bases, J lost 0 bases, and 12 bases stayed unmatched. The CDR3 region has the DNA TGTGCCAGTAGCCGGGACAGCACCCCCCCTAGCACAGATACGCAGTATTTT. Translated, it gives CASSRDSTPPSTDTQYF.

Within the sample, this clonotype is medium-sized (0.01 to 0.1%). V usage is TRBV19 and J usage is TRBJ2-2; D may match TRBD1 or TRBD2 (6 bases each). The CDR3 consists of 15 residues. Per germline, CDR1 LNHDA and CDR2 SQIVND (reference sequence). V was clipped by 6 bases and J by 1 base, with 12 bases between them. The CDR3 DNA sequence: TGTGCCAGTAGGTGGGGGGCTCAGAACACCGGGGAGCTGTTTTTT. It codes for CASRWGAQNTGELFF.

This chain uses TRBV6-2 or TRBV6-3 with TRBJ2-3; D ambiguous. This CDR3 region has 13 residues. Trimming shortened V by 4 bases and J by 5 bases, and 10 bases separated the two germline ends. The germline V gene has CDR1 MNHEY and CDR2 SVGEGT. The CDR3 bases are TGTGCCAGCAGTTTGGGGTGCGGAGATACGCAGTATTTT. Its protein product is CASSLGCGDTQYF.

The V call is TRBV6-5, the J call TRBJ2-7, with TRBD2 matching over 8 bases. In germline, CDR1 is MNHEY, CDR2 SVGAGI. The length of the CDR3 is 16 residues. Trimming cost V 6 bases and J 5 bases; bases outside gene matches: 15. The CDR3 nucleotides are TGTGCCAGCAGCCTCACACGGCTAGCGGGTCCCAACGAGCAGTACTTC. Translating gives CASSLTRLAGPNEQYF.

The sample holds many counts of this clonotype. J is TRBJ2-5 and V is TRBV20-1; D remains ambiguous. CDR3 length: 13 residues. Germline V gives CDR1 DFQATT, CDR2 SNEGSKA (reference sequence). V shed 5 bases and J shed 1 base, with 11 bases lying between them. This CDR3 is CSAHLRSQETQYF. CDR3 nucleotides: TGCAGTGCTCACCTCAGGAGCCAAGAGACCCAGTACTTC.

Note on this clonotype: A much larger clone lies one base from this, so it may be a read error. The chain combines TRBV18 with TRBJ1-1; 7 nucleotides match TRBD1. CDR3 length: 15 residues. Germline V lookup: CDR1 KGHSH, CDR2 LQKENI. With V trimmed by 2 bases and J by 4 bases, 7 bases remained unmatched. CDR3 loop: CASSPSQGVSTEAFF. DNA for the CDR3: TGTGCCAGCTCACCAAGTCAGGGGGTAAGCACTGAAGCTTTCTTT.

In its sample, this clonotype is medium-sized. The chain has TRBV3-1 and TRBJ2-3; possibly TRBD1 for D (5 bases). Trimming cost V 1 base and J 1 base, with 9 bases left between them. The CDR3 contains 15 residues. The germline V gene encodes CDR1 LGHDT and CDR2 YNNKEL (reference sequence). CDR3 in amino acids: CASSQGGSRTDTQYF. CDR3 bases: TGTGCCAGCAGCCAAGGGGGCAGTCGCACAGATACGCAGTATTTT.

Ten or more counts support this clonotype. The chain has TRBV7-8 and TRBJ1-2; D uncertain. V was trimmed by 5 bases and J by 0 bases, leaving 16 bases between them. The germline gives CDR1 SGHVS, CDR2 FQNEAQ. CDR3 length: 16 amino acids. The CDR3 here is CASSTYGYLANYGYTF. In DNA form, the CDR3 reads TGTGCCAGCAGCACGTACGGGTATTTAGCTAACTATGGCTACACCTTC.

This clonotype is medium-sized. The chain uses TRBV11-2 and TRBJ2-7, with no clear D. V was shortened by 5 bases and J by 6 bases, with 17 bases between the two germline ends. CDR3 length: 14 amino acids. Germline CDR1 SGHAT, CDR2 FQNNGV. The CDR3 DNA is TGTGCCAGCAGCCTCCGGACCCAGAGAAGCGAGCAGTACGTC. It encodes CASSLRTQRSEQYV.

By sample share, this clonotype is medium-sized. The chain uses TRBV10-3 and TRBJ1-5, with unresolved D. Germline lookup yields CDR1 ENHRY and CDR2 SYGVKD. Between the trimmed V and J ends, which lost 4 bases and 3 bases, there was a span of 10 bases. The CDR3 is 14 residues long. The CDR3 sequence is CAISASRDNQPQHF. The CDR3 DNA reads TGTGCCATCAGTGCGTCTCGGGACAATCAGCCCCAGCATTTT.

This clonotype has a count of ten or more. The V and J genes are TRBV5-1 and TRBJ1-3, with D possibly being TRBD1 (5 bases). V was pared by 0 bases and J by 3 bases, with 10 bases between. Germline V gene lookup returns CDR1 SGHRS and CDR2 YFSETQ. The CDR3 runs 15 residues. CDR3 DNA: TGCGCCAGCAGCTTGGAGGGGTTAGGTGGAAACACCATATATTTT. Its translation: CASSLEGLGGNTIYF.

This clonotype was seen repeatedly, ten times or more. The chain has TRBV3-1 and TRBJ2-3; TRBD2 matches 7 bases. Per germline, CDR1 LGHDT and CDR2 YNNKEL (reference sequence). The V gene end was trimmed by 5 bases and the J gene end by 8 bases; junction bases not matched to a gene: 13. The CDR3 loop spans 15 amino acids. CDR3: CASSESYKGRGTQYF. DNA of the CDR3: TGTGCCAGCAGCGAGAGTTATAAGGGGAGGGGTACGCAGTATTTT.

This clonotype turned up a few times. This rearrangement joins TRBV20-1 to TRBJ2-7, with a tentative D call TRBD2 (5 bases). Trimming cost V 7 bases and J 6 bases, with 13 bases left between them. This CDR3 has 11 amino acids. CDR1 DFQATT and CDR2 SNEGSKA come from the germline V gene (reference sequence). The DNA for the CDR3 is TGCAGTGTCGGGGTAGGAGGCGAGCAGTACTTC. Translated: CSVGVGGEQYF.

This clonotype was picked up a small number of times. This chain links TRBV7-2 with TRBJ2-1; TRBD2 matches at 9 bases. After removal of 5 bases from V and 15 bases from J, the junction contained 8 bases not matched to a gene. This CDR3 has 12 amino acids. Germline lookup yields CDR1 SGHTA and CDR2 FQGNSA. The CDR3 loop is CASSPRTSEWFF. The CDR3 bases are TGTGCCAGCAGCCCCCGGACTAGCGAATGGTTCTTC.

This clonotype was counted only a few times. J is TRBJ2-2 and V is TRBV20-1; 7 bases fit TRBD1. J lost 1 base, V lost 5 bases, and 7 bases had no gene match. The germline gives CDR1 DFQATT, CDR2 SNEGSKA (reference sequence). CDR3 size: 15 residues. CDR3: CSAPNRGRNTGELFF. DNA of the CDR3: TGCAGTGCTCCGAACAGGGGAAGGAACACCGGGGAGCTGTTTTTT.

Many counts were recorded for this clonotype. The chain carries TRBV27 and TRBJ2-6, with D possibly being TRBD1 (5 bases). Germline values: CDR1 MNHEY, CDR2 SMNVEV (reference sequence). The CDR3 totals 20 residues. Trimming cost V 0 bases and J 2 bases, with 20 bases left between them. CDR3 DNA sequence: TGTGCCAGCAGTTTATCCGCCATGGCAGGGTTCCTCGCTGGGGCCAACGTCCTGACTTTC. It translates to CASSLSAMAGFLAGANVLTF.

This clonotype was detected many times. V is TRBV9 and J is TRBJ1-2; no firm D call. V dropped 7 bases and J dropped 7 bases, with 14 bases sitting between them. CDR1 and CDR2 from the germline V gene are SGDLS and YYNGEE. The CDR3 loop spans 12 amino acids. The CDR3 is CASFHSPVGYTF. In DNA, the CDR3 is TGTGCCAGCTTTCACAGCCCGGTTGGCTACACCTTC.

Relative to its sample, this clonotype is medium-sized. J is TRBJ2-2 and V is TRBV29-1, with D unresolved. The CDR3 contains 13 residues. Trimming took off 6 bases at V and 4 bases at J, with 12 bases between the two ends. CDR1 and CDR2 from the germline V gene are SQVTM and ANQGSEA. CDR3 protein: CSVRTAFTGELFF. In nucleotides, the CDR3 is TGCAGCGTGAGGACGGCTTTCACCGGGGAGCTGTTTTTT.